This TCR beta chain was observed in a study of human T cells and chemical hapten exposure. Study-level information: 2% DPC applied to an approximately 2 cm by approximately 2 cm arm area sensitized donors. Mostly female patients had alopecia areata, totalis or universalis. Whole-study results and caveats: Among TCRs, those above 1 in 1000 frequency were unaffected by DPC sensitization.

On this clonotype: Its target is unknown.

The CDR3 extends over 12 amino acids. The V end was cut by 7 bases, the J end by 3 bases, with 6 bases between. Looked up from germline, CDR1 is SGHVS and CDR2 is FQNEAQ. This sample's time point: pre-sensitization, week 0. Documented treatment: therapeutic diphenylcyclopropenone sensitization with weekly scalp DPC. Attachment of unique molecular identifiers to individual cDNA molecules was performed in the library. One entry per CDR3 protein, called by TCRdb with MiXCR from the RACE reads. Counted here are roughly 380,000 distinct CDR3 sequences, around 5.5% occurring once; the ten biggest clones make up 2% to 3%.

Sample: whole blood, taken in connection with sensitization to the hapten diphenylcyclopropenone (DPC). The chain has TRBV7-8 and TRBJ1-4; a possible D gene is TRBD1 (6 bases). This receptor was identified in a woman aged 45-60 years with alopecia areata. Some clones in this sample may be carry-over from other donors' samples. This CDR3 is CASTGANEKLFF. Here the CDR3 DNA reads TGTGCCAGCACAGGGGCTAATGAAAAACTGTTTTTT. Together with reference TRBV7-8 and TRBJ1-4, the CDR3 gives the full variable domain: GAGVSQSPRYKVAKRGQDVALRCDPISGHVSLFWYQQALGQGPEFLTYFQNEAQLDKSGLPSDRFFAERPEGSVSTLKIQRTQQEDSAVYLCASTGANEKLFFGSGTQLSVL.